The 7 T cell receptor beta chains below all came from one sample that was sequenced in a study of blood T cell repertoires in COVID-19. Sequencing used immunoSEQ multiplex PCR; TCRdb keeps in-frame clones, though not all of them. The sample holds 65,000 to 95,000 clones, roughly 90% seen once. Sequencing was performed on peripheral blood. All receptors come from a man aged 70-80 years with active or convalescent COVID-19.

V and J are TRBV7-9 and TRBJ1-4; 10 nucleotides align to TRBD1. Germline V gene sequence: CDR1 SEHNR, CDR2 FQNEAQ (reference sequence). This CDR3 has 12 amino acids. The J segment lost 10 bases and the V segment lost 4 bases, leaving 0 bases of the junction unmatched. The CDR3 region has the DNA TGTGCCAGCAGCTGGGACAGGGGAAAACTGTTTTTT. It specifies CASSWDRGKLFF.

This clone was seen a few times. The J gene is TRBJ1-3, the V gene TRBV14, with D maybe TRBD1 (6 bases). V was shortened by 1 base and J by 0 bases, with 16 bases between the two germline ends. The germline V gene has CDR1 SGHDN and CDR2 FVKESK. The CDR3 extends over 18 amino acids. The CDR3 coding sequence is TGTGCCAGCAGCCAAGTGGCGAACAGGGCCCACTCTGGAAACACCATATATTTT. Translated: CASSQVANRAHSGNTIYF.

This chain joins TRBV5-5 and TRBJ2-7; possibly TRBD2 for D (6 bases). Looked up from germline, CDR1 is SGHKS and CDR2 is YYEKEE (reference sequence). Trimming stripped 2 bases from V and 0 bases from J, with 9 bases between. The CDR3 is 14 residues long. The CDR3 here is CASSLRRDSYEQYF. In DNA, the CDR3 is TGTGCCAGCAGCTTAAGGCGGGACTCCTACGAGCAGTACTTC.

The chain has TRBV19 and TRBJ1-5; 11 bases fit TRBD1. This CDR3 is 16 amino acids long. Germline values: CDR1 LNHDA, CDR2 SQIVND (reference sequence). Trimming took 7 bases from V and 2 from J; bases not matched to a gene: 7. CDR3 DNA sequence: TGTGCCAGTATTCGGACAGGGGGCTCCGGCAATCAGCCCCAGCATTTT. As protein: CASIRTGGSGNQPQHF.

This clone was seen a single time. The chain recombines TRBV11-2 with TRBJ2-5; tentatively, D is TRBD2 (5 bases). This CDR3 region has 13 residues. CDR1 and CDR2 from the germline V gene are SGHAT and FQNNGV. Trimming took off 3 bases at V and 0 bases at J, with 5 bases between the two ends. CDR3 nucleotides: TGTGCCAGCAGCTTCGGGGACCAAGAGACCCAGTACTTC. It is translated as CASSFGDQETQYF.

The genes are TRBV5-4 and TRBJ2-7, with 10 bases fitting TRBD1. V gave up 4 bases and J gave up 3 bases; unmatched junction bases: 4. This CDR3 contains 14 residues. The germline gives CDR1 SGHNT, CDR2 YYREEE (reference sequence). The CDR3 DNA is TGTGCCAGCAGCCCGGGACAGGGGATCTACGAGCAGTACTTC. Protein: CASSPGQGIYEQYF.

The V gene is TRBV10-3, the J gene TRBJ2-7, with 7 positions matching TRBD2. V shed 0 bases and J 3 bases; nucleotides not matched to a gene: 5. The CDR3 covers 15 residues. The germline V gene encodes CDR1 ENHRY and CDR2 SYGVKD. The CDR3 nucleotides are TGTGCCATCAGTGAGTCCGGGACTACCTACTACGAGCAGTACTTC. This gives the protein CAISESGTTYYEQYF.